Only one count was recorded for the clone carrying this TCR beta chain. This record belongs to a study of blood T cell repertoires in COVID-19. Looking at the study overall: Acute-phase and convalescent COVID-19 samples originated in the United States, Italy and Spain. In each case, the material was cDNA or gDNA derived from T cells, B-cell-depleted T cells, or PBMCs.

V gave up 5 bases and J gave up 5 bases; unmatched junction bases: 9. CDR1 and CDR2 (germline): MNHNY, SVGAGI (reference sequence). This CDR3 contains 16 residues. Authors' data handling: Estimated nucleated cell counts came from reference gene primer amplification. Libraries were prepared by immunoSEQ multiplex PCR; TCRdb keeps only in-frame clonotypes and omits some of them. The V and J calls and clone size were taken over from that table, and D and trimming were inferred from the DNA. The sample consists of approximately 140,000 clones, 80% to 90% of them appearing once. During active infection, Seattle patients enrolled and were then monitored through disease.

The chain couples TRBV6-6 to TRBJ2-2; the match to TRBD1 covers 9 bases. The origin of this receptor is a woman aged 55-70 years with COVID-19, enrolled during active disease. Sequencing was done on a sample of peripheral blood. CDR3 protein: CASSTRGTGSTGELFF. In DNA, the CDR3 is TGTGCCAGCAGTACCCGAGGGACAGGGAGTACCGGGGAGCTGTTTTTT.